A single sample gave rise to the 2 T cell receptor beta chains below, sequenced in a study of radiotherapy plus CTLA-4 blockade in lung cancer. TCRdb's table, derived via immunoSEQ multiplex PCR, lists solely in-frame clones and lacks some. The table records around 110,000 clones, around 90% of them present only once. The starting material was peripheral blood, obtained from a patient treated with radiotherapy plus ipilimumab. The receptors here all came from a human donor with non-small cell lung cancer that progressed on radiotherapy plus ipilimumab.

The chain joins TRBV6-6 to TRBJ1-2; 8 bases align to TRBD1. The CDR3 spans 16 residues. Germline V gene sequence: CDR1 MNHNY, CDR2 SVGAGI (reference sequence). V shed 6 bases, J shed 7 bases, and the junction held 16 bases outside the gene matches. This chain's CDR3 is CASSPLRTGWFSGYTF. The CDR3 bases are TGTGCCAGCAGCCCCCTCCGGACAGGGTGGTTTTCTGGCTACACCTTC.

This clone appeared once. The chain joins TRBV6-6 to TRBJ1-2, with TRBD1 matching over 7 bases. Trimming at V came to 5 bases and at J to 10 bases, leaving 7 bases not matched to a gene. In germline, CDR1 is MNHNY, CDR2 SVGAGI (reference sequence). The CDR3 is made up of 12 amino acids. CDR3 protein: CASSLGTVDYTF. The CDR3 DNA follows: TGTGCCAGCAGTCTAGGGACAGTCGACTACACCTTC.